These T cell receptor beta chains were read from a single sample in a study of blood T cells in healthy people across ages. Using its own MiXCR run on the 5' RACE reads, TCRdb lists one record per CDR3 protein. This sample has 850,000 to 950,000 distinct CDR3 sequences, with around 26% found just once. Sequenced input: blood. These receptors all stem from a woman aged 80 or older in good health. CDR3s include the opening cysteine and the closing phenylalanine or tryptophan. Fields, in order: D gene, V gene, clone size, CDR3 length, J gene, CDR3 protein, CDR3 DNA. D genes are given only for firm matches. Clone sizes are given selectively: once, few, many, or a class where the clone is expanded.

D gene: TRBD1; V gene: TRBV4-3; clone size: few; CDR3 length: 16; J gene: TRBJ2-2; CDR3 protein: CASSQQTGGNTGELFF; CDR3 DNA: TGCGCCAGCAGCCAGCAGACAGGGGGCAATACCGGGGAGCTGTTTTTT
D gene: NA; V gene: TRBV11-3; clone size: many; CDR3 length: 15; J gene: TRBJ2-1; CDR3 protein: CASSPGTLAGNEQFF; CDR3 DNA: TGTGCCAGCAGCCCAGGGACACTTGCCGGCAATGAGCAGTTCTTC
D gene: NA; V gene: TRBV20-1; clone size: few; CDR3 length: 12; J gene: TRBJ1-2; CDR3 protein: CSARNGEDGYTF; CDR3 DNA: TGCAGTGCTAGGAATGGGGAAGATGGCTACACCTTC
D gene: NA; V gene: TRBV4-1; clone size: NA; CDR3 length: 15; J gene: TRBJ1-5; CDR3 protein: CASSPRGGGGQPQHF; CDR3 DNA: TGCGCCAGCAGCCCCCGGGGAGGGGGGGGTCAGCCCCAGCATTTT
D gene: NA; V gene: TRBV5-6; clone size: many; CDR3 length: 14; J gene: TRBJ2-7; CDR3 protein: CASSLKGLAYEQYF; CDR3 DNA: TGTGCCAGCAGCTTGAAGGGGTTAGCCTACGAGCAGTACTTC
D gene: NA; V gene: TRBV24-1; clone size: NA; CDR3 length: 13; J gene: TRBJ2-2; CDR3 protein: CATSEPNTGELFF; CDR3 DNA: TGTGCCACCAGTGAACCAAACACCGGGGAGCTGTTTTTT
D gene: TRBD1; V gene: TRBV20-1; clone size: few; CDR3 length: 12; J gene: TRBJ1-2; CDR3 protein: CSASDQGDGYTF; CDR3 DNA: TGCAGTGCTAGCGACCAGGGGGATGGCTACACCTTC
D gene: TRBD1; V gene: TRBV10-2; clone size: NA; CDR3 length: 15; J gene: TRBJ2-7; CDR3 protein: CASSEANRGSYEQYF; CDR3 DNA: TGCGCCAGCAGTGAGGCCAACAGGGGCTCCTACGAGCAGTACTTC
D gene: TRBD1; V gene: TRBV7-9; clone size: few; CDR3 length: 14; J gene: TRBJ1-2; CDR3 protein: CASSLDAGGYGYTF; CDR3 DNA: TGTGCCAGCAGCTTAGATGCAGGGGGCTATGGCTACACCTTC
D gene: NA; V gene: TRBV29-1; clone size: many; CDR3 length: 12; J gene: TRBJ2-6; CDR3 protein: CSVLGGANVLTF; CDR3 DNA: TGCAGCGTTCTGGGTGGGGCCAACGTCCTGACTTTC
D gene: TRBD2; V gene: TRBV4-3; clone size: many; CDR3 length: 20; J gene: TRBJ2-4; CDR3 protein: CASSQDRTSGVKAAKNIQYF; CDR3 DNA: TGCGCCAGCAGCCAAGATCGAACTAGCGGGGTAAAGGCGGCCAAAAACATTCAGTACTTC
D gene: NA; V gene: TRBV12-3/TRBV12-4; clone size: NA; CDR3 length: 18; J gene: TRBJ2-3; CDR3 protein: CASSSQLGWTGYTDTQYF; CDR3 DNA: TGTGCCAGCAGTTCCCAGTTGGGTTGGACTGGGTACACAGATACGCAGTATTTT
D gene: TRBD1; V gene: TRBV18; clone size: NA; CDR3 length: 14; J gene: TRBJ2-3; CDR3 protein: CAGSPSRQGDTQYF; CDR3 DNA: TGTGCCGGCTCACCATCCCGACAGGGAGATACGCAGTATTTT
D gene: NA; V gene: TRBV12-3/TRBV12-4; clone size: few; CDR3 length: 14; J gene: TRBJ2-3; CDR3 protein: CASSFAAGTDVQYF; CDR3 DNA: TGTGCCAGCAGTTTTGCGGCGGGCACAGATGTGCAGTATTTT
D gene: NA; V gene: TRBV12-3/TRBV12-4; clone size: NA; CDR3 length: 12; J gene: TRBJ2-7; CDR3 protein: CASSQGYYERYF; CDR3 DNA: TGTGCCAGCAGTCAGGGGTACTACGAGCGGTACTTC
D gene: TRBD2; V gene: TRBV3-1; clone size: many; CDR3 length: 15; J gene: TRBJ2-7; CDR3 protein: CASSLGLAGPYEQYF; CDR3 DNA: TGTGCCAGCAGCTTGGGACTAGCGGGACCCTACGAGCAGTACTTC
D gene: TRBD1; V gene: TRBV20-1; clone size: NA; CDR3 length: 15; J gene: TRBJ2-7; CDR3 protein: CSAREKGQGGYEQYF; CDR3 DNA: TGCAGTGCTAGAGAAAAGGGACAGGGGGGCTACGAGCAGTACTTC
D gene: NA; V gene: TRBV24-1; clone size: many; CDR3 length: 15; J gene: TRBJ2-5; CDR3 protein: CATSDYLDLGETQYF; CDR3 DNA: TGTGCCACCAGTGATTACTTGGACTTGGGAGAGACCCAGTACTTC
D gene: TRBD1; V gene: TRBV28; clone size: many; CDR3 length: 15; J gene: TRBJ2-1; CDR3 protein: CASTPGGTGYWEQFF; CDR3 DNA: TGTGCCAGCACCCCAGGGGGGACAGGGTATTGGGAGCAGTTCTTC
D gene: TRBD1; V gene: TRBV18; clone size: few; CDR3 length: 13; J gene: TRBJ2-7; CDR3 protein: CTSSKGASYEQYF; CDR3 DNA: TGTACCAGCTCAAAGGGGGCATCCTACGAGCAGTACTTC
D gene: NA; V gene: TRBV6-5; clone size: many; CDR3 length: 14; J gene: TRBJ2-1; CDR3 protein: CASSYGRPYNEQFF; CDR3 DNA: TGTGCCAGCAGTTACGGCAGGCCCTACAATGAGCAGTTCTTC
D gene: NA; V gene: TRBV27; clone size: many; CDR3 length: 14; J gene: TRBJ1-6; CDR3 protein: CASSLEGWSSPLHF; CDR3 DNA: TGTGCCAGCAGTTTAGAGGGCTGGTCATCACCCCTCCACTTT
D gene: NA; V gene: TRBV10-3; clone size: NA; CDR3 length: 15; J gene: TRBJ1-2; CDR3 protein: CAISEIVPPNYGYTF; CDR3 DNA: TGTGCCATCAGTGAGATTGTACCGCCGAACTATGGCTACACCTTC
D gene: NA; V gene: TRBV11-2; clone size: NA; CDR3 length: 16; J gene: TRBJ1-1; CDR3 protein: CASSLVKGVRSPEAFF; CDR3 DNA: TGTGCCAGCAGCTTAGTAAAGGGGGTCAGGTCGCCTGAAGCTTTCTTT
D gene: TRBD2; V gene: TRBV6-1; clone size: many; CDR3 length: 15; J gene: TRBJ2-1; CDR3 protein: CASRRLAGGYNEQFF; CDR3 DNA: TGTGCCAGCAGAAGGCTAGCGGGGGGCTACAATGAGCAGTTCTTC
D gene: TRBD1; V gene: TRBV4-3; clone size: many; CDR3 length: 13; J gene: TRBJ1-5; CDR3 protein: CASSRDRDQPQHF; CDR3 DNA: TGCGCCAGCAGCCGCGACAGGGATCAGCCCCAGCATTTT
D gene: TRBD1; V gene: TRBV6-2/TRBV6-3; clone size: many; CDR3 length: 16; J gene: TRBJ2-1; CDR3 protein: CASTRPPGQGHNEQFF; CDR3 DNA: TGTGCCAGCACCCGACCACCGGGACAGGGCCACAATGAGCAGTTCTTC
D gene: NA; V gene: TRBV7-2; clone size: once; CDR3 length: 14; J gene: TRBJ2-1; CDR3 protein: CASSFRGLGETQFF; CDR3 DNA: TGTGCCAGCAGCTTTAGGGGATTAGGGGAGACCCAGTTCTTC
D gene: TRBD1; V gene: TRBV6-5; clone size: NA; CDR3 length: 15; J gene: TRBJ2-5; CDR3 protein: CASRSGQALPGEQYF; CDR3 DNA: TGTGCCAGCAGGTCTGGACAGGCCCTTCCGGGTGAGCAGTACTTC
D gene: NA; V gene: TRBV7-2; clone size: NA; CDR3 length: 12; J gene: TRBJ1-1; CDR3 protein: CASTDPYTEAFF; CDR3 DNA: TGTGCCAGCACCGATCCCTACACTGAAGCTTTCTTT
D gene: TRBD2; V gene: TRBV5-4; clone size: NA; CDR3 length: 16; J gene: TRBJ2-3; CDR3 protein: CASSRRSGTSTDTQYF; CDR3 DNA: TGTGCCAGCAGCCGAAGAAGCGGGACCAGCACAGATACGCAGTATTTT
D gene: NA; V gene: TRBV12-3/TRBV12-4; clone size: many; CDR3 length: 15; J gene: TRBJ1-4; CDR3 protein: CASSFGGSTNEKLFF; CDR3 DNA: TGTGCCAGCAGTTTTGGAGGATCTACTAATGAAAAACTGTTTTTT
D gene: NA; V gene: TRBV12-3/TRBV12-4; clone size: NA; CDR3 length: 16; J gene: TRBJ1-6; CDR3 protein: CASSPNPRTVGSPLHF; CDR3 DNA: TGTGCCAGCAGCCCCAACCCCCGGACAGTGGGTTCACCCCTCCACTTT
D gene: NA; V gene: TRBV5-1; clone size: NA; CDR3 length: 15; J gene: TRBJ2-5; CDR3 protein: CASSFQAGSQETQYF; CDR3 DNA: TGCGCCAGCAGCTTTCAAGCGGGTTCTCAAGAGACCCAGTACTTC
D gene: TRBD1; V gene: TRBV19; clone size: NA; CDR3 length: 14; J gene: TRBJ2-1; CDR3 protein: CASSIAGQGLEQFF; CDR3 DNA: TGTGCCAGTAGTATCGCTGGACAGGGCTTGGAGCAGTTCTTC
D gene: NA; V gene: TRBV5-1; clone size: few; CDR3 length: 13; J gene: TRBJ2-7; CDR3 protein: CASSFSLTYEQYF; CDR3 DNA: TGCGCCAGCAGCTTCTCTTTGACCTACGAGCAGTACTTC
D gene: NA; V gene: TRBV6-6; clone size: few; CDR3 length: 15; J gene: TRBJ1-4; CDR3 protein: CASGVGTSTNEKLFF; CDR3 DNA: TGTGCCAGCGGGGTGGGGACTTCAACTAATGAAAAACTGTTTTTT
D gene: TRBD1; V gene: TRBV6-2/TRBV6-3; clone size: many; CDR3 length: 13; J gene: TRBJ1-1; CDR3 protein: CASSGTANTEAFF; CDR3 DNA: TGTGCCAGCAGTGGGACAGCGAACACTGAAGCTTTCTTT
D gene: NA; V gene: TRBV5-5; clone size: many; CDR3 length: 15; J gene: TRBJ1-5; CDR3 protein: CASSLGQGLNQPQHF; CDR3 DNA: TGTGCCAGCAGCTTGGGGCAGGGCCTCAATCAGCCCCAGCATTTT
D gene: NA; V gene: TRBV4-2; clone size: many; CDR3 length: 15; J gene: TRBJ2-1; CDR3 protein: CASRDDKSSYNEQFF; CDR3 DNA: TGTGCCAGCAGGGACGACAAGAGCTCCTACAATGAGCAGTTCTTC
D gene: TRBD1; V gene: TRBV20-1; clone size: many; CDR3 length: 15; J gene: TRBJ1-2; CDR3 protein: CSARDRVRPSYGYTF; CDR3 DNA: TGCAGTGCTAGGGACAGGGTGCGTCCTAGCTATGGCTACACCTTC
D gene: NA; V gene: TRBV10-1; clone size: many; CDR3 length: 13; J gene: TRBJ2-1; CDR3 protein: CASNDPSNYEQFF; CDR3 DNA: TGCGCCAGCAACGATCCGTCCAATTATGAGCAGTTCTTC
D gene: TRBD2; V gene: TRBV19; clone size: few; CDR3 length: 16; J gene: TRBJ2-1; CDR3 protein: CASSNLAGDSYNEQFF; CDR3 DNA: TGTGCCAGTAGTAACCTAGCGGGGGACTCCTACAATGAGCAGTTCTTC
D gene: NA; V gene: TRBV21-1; clone size: many; CDR3 length: 17; J gene: TRBJ1-2; CDR3 protein: CASSKAGCRGRNYGYTF; CDR3 DNA: TGTGCCAGCAGCAAAGCGGGGTGTAGGGGCCGTAACTATGGCTACACCTTC
D gene: TRBD1; V gene: TRBV3-1; clone size: NA; CDR3 length: 15; J gene: TRBJ1-6; CDR3 protein: CASSRGQGPSSPLHF; CDR3 DNA: TGTGCCAGCAGCCGGGGACAGGGGCCATCTTCACCCCTCCACTTT
D gene: TRBD2; V gene: TRBV28; clone size: many; CDR3 length: 16; J gene: TRBJ2-1; CDR3 protein: CASTDPGLAVSNEQFF; CDR3 DNA: TGTGCCAGCACTGACCCGGGACTAGCGGTGTCCAATGAGCAGTTCTTC
D gene: TRBD1; V gene: TRBV2; clone size: NA; CDR3 length: 14; J gene: TRBJ1-1; CDR3 protein: CAGGEIEGATEAFF; CDR3 DNA: TGTGCCGGCGGTGAAATAGAGGGGGCCACTGAAGCTTTCTTT